Listed here are 14 T cell receptor beta chains from one sample, sequenced in a study of T cell responses to AZD1222 COVID-19 vaccine. Sequenced by immunoSEQ multiplex PCR; TCRdb stores in-frame clones only, minus some. This table holds about 190,000 clones, 94% found once. The material sequenced was peripheral blood, taken on day 0 of AZD1222 vaccination. The receptors were sampled from an adult in good health.

This clone was counted a single time. The chain recombines TRBV7-2 with TRBJ2-7, with 7 nucleotides matching TRBD2. This CDR3 spans 16 amino acids. The germline gives CDR1 SGHTA, CDR2 FQGNSA. V was clipped by 4 bases and J by 0 bases; unmatched bases: 9. In DNA form, the CDR3 reads TGTGCCAGCAGCTCTGGGAGCGGGGTCAGCTCCTACGAGCAGTACTTC. Protein: CASSSGSGVSSYEQYF.

V usage is TRBV10-2 and J usage is TRBJ1-5, with 9 bases identical to TRBD1. Per germline, CDR1 WSHSY and CDR2 SAAADI. There are 18 residues in the CDR3. With V trimmed by 3 bases and J by 7 bases, 16 bases remained unmatched. The CDR3 loop is CASSDLRWDRDLDQPQHF. CDR3 DNA: TGCGCCAGCAGTGACCTTAGGTGGGACAGGGATCTTGACCAGCCCCAGCATTTT.

V usage is TRBV4-3 and J usage is TRBJ2-7; D ambiguous. The germline V gene has CDR1 LGHNA and CDR2 YSLEER. The CDR3 consists of 14 residues. Between the trimmed V and J ends, which lost 0 bases and 1 base, there was a span of 7 bases. CDR3 DNA sequence: TGCGCCAGCAGCCAAGATCTCGGGTCCTACGAGCAGTACTTC. It translates to CASSQDLGSYEQYF.

This chain links TRBV28 with TRBJ2-1; 13 nucleotides line up with TRBD2. The CDR3 totals 17 residues. Losses at the gene ends were 5 bases for V and 2 bases for J; bases not matched to a gene: 6. Germline loops: CDR1 MDHEN, CDR2 SYDVKM. The CDR3 bases are TGTGCCAGCAGTAGATGGACTAGCGGGAGCCCCTACAATGAGCAGTTCTTC. Its protein product is CASSRWTSGSPYNEQFF.

The CDR3 DNA is TGTGCCAGCGGGGGTGGGGACAAGGCCTTCTTC. Translated: CASGGGDKAFF. The rearrangement joins TRBV2 to TRBJ2-1; D may be TRBD1 (6 bases). The germline V gene encodes CDR1 SNHLY and CDR2 FYNNEI. This CDR3 is 11 amino acids long. Trimming stripped 8 bases from V and 16 bases from J, with 18 bases between.

V usage is TRBV6-5 and J usage is TRBJ2-1, with TRBD1 identical over 11 bases. The CDR3 runs 16 residues. The germline CDR1 and CDR2 sequences are MNHEY and SVGAGI. The V gene end was trimmed by 4 bases and the J gene end by 4 bases; junction bases not matched to a gene: 6. For the CDR3, the DNA is TGTGCCAGCAGTTCGGGGACAGGGGGACCTTACAATGAGCAGTTCTTC. It yields the protein CASSSGTGGPYNEQFF.

Regarding this clone: Other nucleotide sequences in the sample specify the same CDR3. V gene TRBV19 combines with J gene TRBJ1-5, with D possibly being TRBD1 (5 bases). CDR1 and CDR2 (germline): LNHDA, SQIVND (reference sequence). Trimming removed 3 bases at V and 4 bases at J, with 7 bases between. CDR3 length: 13 amino acids. The CDR3 spells CASSMGGNQPQHF. CDR3 coding DNA: TGTGCCAGTAGTATGGGGGGTAATCAGCCCCAGCATTTT.

The rearrangement joins TRBV19 to TRBJ1-2, with D maybe TRBD1 (6 bases). This CDR3 has 16 amino acids. The germline gives CDR1 LNHDA, CDR2 SQIVND (reference sequence). With 4 bases removed from V and 4 bases from J, the gap between germline ends came to 19 bases. The CDR3 here is CASSTPWGPPGYGYTF. The CDR3 DNA reads TGTGCCAGTAGTACGCCGTGGGGGCCTCCGGGCTATGGCTACACCTTC.

The chain employs TRBV10-3 and TRBJ2-6; no clear D gene. Trimming removed 4 bases from V and 0 bases from J, with 16 bases in between. Looked up from germline, CDR1 is ENHRY and CDR2 is SYGVKD. This CDR3 contains 18 residues. The CDR3 region has the DNA TGTGCCATCAGTGCAGAGCCGGAACTGAGCTCTGGGGCCAACGTCCTGACTTTC. It translates to CAISAEPELSSGANVLTF.

For this clone: Other DNA sequences in this sample translate to the same CDR3. The chain joins TRBV5-1 to TRBJ1-1, with TRBD1 as a possible D gene (6 bases). The germline V and J ends were trimmed by 4 bases and 1 base, with 14 bases remaining between them. Germline CDR1 and CDR2: SGHRS and YFSETQ. This CDR3 has 15 amino acids. CDR3 residues: CASSEGGRTNTEAFF. CDR3 coding DNA: TGCGCCAGCAGCGAGGGGGGGCGGACGAACACTGAAGCTTTCTTT.

The chain uses TRBV3-1 (or the pseudogene TRBV3-2) and TRBJ2-7; D not certain. Germline V gene lookup returns CDR1 LGHDT and CDR2 YNNKEL (reference sequence). V was trimmed by 0 bases and J by 2 bases, leaving 2 bases between them. The CDR3 spans 12 residues. The CDR3 nucleotides read TGTGCCAGCAGCCAAGATCCCTACGAGCAGTACTTC. As protein: CASSQDPYEQYF.

About this clone itself: Other nucleotide sequences from this sample produce the same CDR3. The rearrangement joins TRBV6-1 to TRBJ1-5, with D unresolved. V lost 0 bases and J lost 7, with 4 bases in between. The CDR3 has 12 residues. The V gene's germline CDR1 is MNHNS and CDR2 SASEGT. The CDR3 DNA reads TGTGCCAGCAGTGAAGCCAGGCAGCCCCAGCATTTT. Protein product: CASSEARQPQHF.

The genes are TRBV28 and TRBJ2-1, with D unresolved. The CDR3 totals 13 residues. V shed 3 bases and J shed 6 bases, with 9 bases lying between them. Per germline, CDR1 MDHEN and CDR2 SYDVKM. The CDR3 DNA reads TGTGCCAGCAGTTTGCGAGCACCCAATGAGCAGTTCTTC. Its translation is CASSLRAPNEQFF.

V and J are TRBV7-8 and TRBJ2-2; D remains unclear. This CDR3 comprises 15 residues. With 5 bases removed from V and 6 bases from J, the gap between germline ends came to 16 bases. Germline CDR1 reads SGHVS; CDR2 reads FQNEAQ. CDR3 nucleotides: TGTGCCAGCAGCCCCGGCCGGGTACTCTCCGGGGAGCTGTTTTTT. As protein: CASSPGRVLSGELFF.